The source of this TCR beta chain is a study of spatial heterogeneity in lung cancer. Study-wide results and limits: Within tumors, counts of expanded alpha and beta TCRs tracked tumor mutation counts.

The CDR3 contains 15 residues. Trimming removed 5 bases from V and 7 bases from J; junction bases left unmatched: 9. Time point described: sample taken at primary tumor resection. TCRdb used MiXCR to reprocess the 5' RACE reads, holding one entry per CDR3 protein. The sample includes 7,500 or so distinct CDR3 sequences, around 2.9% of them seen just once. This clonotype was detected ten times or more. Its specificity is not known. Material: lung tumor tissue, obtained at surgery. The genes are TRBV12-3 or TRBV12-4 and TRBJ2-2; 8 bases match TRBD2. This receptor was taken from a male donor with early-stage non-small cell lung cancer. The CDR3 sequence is CASSPRGGVGGELFF. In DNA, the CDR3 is TGTGCCAGCAGTCCCCGGGGGGGTGTGGGCGGGGAGCTGTTTTTT.